This paragraph covers one T cell receptor beta chain sequence. Its antigen is not identified. These data belong to a study of cytomegalovirus exposure and HLA in healthy donors. V lost 1 base, J lost 3 bases, and 14 bases lay in between. This CDR3 has 16 residues. Germline V lookup: CDR1 SGHTA, CDR2 FQGNSA. Study-wide points: Fewer N-insertions than the roughly 600-donor mean were reportedly shown by an Asian-associated ancestry cluster in a later analysis. There was a cluster of highly shared sequence variants that was likely a sequencing artifact.

PCR primers comprised 60 Vbeta and 13 Jbeta primers. Measured with immunoSEQ multiplex PCR; TCRdb has only the in-frame clones, and not every one. The sample has more than 150,000 clones, 82% seen once; the top ten hold 1.5%. This chain links TRBV7-2 with TRBJ2-3; TRBD2 might be the D (5 bases). Sequenced input: PBMCs. This TCR was recovered from a man between 35 and 55 years old in good health and CMV-seronegative. DNA of the CDR3: TGTGCCAGCAGCTTAGTCGAGGCGGGTAGTACAGATACGCAGTATTTT. Translated, it gives CASSLVEAGSTDTQYF.